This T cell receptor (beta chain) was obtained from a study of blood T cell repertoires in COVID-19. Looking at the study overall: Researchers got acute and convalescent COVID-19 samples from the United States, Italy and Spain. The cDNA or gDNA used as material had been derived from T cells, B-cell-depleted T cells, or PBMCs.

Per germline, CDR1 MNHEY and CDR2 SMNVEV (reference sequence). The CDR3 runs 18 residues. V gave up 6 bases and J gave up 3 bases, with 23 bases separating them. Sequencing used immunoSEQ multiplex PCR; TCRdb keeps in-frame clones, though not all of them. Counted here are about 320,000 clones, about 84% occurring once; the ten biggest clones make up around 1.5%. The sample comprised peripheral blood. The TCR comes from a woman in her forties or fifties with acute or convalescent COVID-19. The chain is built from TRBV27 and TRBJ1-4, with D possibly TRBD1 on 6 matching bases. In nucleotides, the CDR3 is TGTGCCAGCAGCCCTTTTTTTCAGGGGTTGGAGTCTAATGAAAAACTGTTTTTT. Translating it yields CASSPFFQGLESNEKLFF.